Below are 32 T cell receptor beta chains sequenced from a single sample in a study of read filtering for tumor transcriptome and immune sequencing. Molecular barcoded adaptors covering alpha/delta and beta/gamma chains were used on roughly 400 ng RNA. TCRdb reprocessed the reads via MiXCR and lists one record per CDR3 protein. The sample shows 20,000 to 30,000 distinct CDR3 sequences, 20% to 25% of them seen only once. Sequencing used a population of CD138-negative cells sorted from bone marrow. The receptors were sampled from a donor aged 40 or over with multiple myeloma.

About this clonotype itself: At one boundary the junction diverges from the germline segment, which might be a read error. The chain has TRBV7-9 and TRBJ2-1; the match to TRBD1 covers 7 bases. The germline gives CDR1 SEHNR, CDR2 FQNEAQ (reference sequence). This CDR3 is built from 12 residues. The DNA for the CDR3 is TGTGCCAGCGGCTTAGGGGGCCATGAGCAGTTCTTT. Translating it yields CASGLGGHEQFF.

The genes are TRBV11-2 and TRBJ2-5; D gene ambiguous. The V and J ends lost 5 bases and 9 bases respectively, with 16 bases between them. From germline, CDR1 is SGHAT and CDR2 FQNNGV. The CDR3 contains 13 residues. CDR3 DNA: TGTGCCAGCAGCCCCCCGGTCCTTGGGGCCCAGTACTTC. Its translation: CASSPPVLGAQYF.

Many counts were recorded for this clonotype. The chain employs TRBV12-3 or TRBV12-4 and TRBJ2-2; D gene uncertain. This CDR3 contains 14 residues. V was pared by 4 bases and J by 0 bases, with 6 bases between. CDR3 in amino acids: CASSYYPNTGELFF. The CDR3 region has the DNA TGTGCCAGCAGTTATTACCCGAACACCGGGGAGCTGTTTTTT.

At least ten counts were recorded for this clonotype. The chain uses TRBV5-1 and TRBJ2-5, with 8 nucleotides matching TRBD1. The CDR3 spans 16 residues. Germline V gene data show CDR1 as SGHRS and CDR2 as YFSETQ. With 0 bases clipped from V and 1 base from J, the junction kept 5 bases outside the gene matches. CDR3 coding DNA: TGCGCCAGCAGCTTGGCCGACAGGGGTCCCCAAGAGACCCAGTACTTC. Protein product: CASSLADRGPQETQYF.

This clonotype was picked up a small number of times. The rearrangement joins TRBV5-1 to TRBJ2-2; tentative D call: TRBD1 (6 bases). V shed 4 bases and J shed 4 bases, with 17 bases lying between them. CDR3 length: 16 amino acids. Per the germline V gene, CDR1 is SGHRS and CDR2 is YFSETQ. The CDR3 DNA follows: TGCGCCAGCAGCCCAACAGGGAGTCTGAGCACCGGGGAGCTGTTTTTT. Translated, it gives CASSPTGSLSTGELFF. Looking up the rest from reference TRBV5-1 and TRBJ2-2 gives the full variable domain: KAGVTQTPRYLIKTRGQQVTLSCSPISGHRSVSWYQQTPGQGLQFLFEYFSETQRNKGNFPGRFSGRQFSNSRSEMNVSTLELGDSALYLCASSPTGSLSTGELFFGEGSRLTVL.

By frequency in the sample, this clonotype is medium-sized (0.01 to 0.1%). The CDR3 DNA reads as TGTGCCAGTAGTATCCGGGACAGGACAAGCAATGAGCAGTTCTTC. Translated, it gives CASSIRDRTSNEQFF. This chain joins TRBV19 and TRBJ2-1; 8 nucleotides align to TRBD1. V gave up 3 bases and J gave up 6 bases; unmatched junction bases: 7. CDR1 LNHDA and CDR2 SQIVND come from the germline V gene (reference sequence). The CDR3 is 15 residues long.

The V call is TRBV5-4, the J call TRBJ1-1; the D gene is possibly TRBD1 (6 bases). This CDR3 comprises 15 residues. V was trimmed by 3 bases and J by 1 base, leaving 13 bases between them. CDR1 and CDR2 from the germline V gene are SGHNT and YYREEE (reference sequence). The CDR3 DNA sequence: TGTGCCAGCAGCTACGTTACAGGGAGGAACACTGAAGCTTTCTTT. This translates into CASSYVTGRNTEAFF.

This clonotype was detected ten times or more. The rearrangement links TRBV12-3 or TRBV12-4 to TRBJ2-7, with no clear D. CDR3 length equals 11 residues. The germline V and J ends were trimmed by 5 bases and 3 bases, with 5 bases remaining between them. The CDR3 bases are TGTGCCAGCAGTCTCAACTACGAGCAGTACTTC. Protein: CASSLNYEQYF.

Of note for this clonotype: A much larger clone sits a single nucleotide away, making a read error possible. The chain employs TRBV10-2 and TRBJ2-1, with 7 bases lining up with TRBD2. The CDR3 covers 13 residues. CDR1 and CDR2 from the germline V gene are WSHSY and SAAADI. V lost 8 bases and J lost 11; bases outside the gene matches: 12. The CDR3 protein is CASPRGKGNKQFF. The CDR3 nucleotides read TGCGCCAGCCCGCGGGGGAAGGGGAATAAGCAGTTCTTC.

As for this clonotype: A read error may be the cause here, since a much bigger clone is one base away. The chain carries TRBV2 and TRBJ1-4; weak D call: TRBD1 (6 bases). The CDR3 contains 15 residues. The germline gives CDR1 SNHLY, CDR2 FYNNEI. Trimming shortened V by 0 bases and J by 10 bases, and 15 bases separated the two germline ends. The CDR3 is CASSEALRGLGKLFF. The CDR3 coding sequence is TGTGCCAGCAGTGAAGCGCTCAGGGGTTTAGGAAAACTGTTTTTT.

This clonotype has at least ten counts. DNA of the CDR3: TGCAGTGCTAGCCCGGGACAAGGGAACACTGAAGCTTTCTTT. It translates to CSASPGQGNTEAFF. The V gene is TRBV20-1, the J gene TRBJ1-1; possibly TRBD1 for D (6 bases). This CDR3 spans 14 amino acids. V shed 3 bases and J shed 1 base, with 12 bases lying between them. From germline, CDR1 is DFQATT and CDR2 SNEGSKA (reference sequence).

Points on this clonotype: Compared with germline, one end of the junction differs, possibly owing to a read error. The rearrangement links TRBV14 to TRBJ2-3, with TRBD1 matching 8 bases. This CDR3 region has 16 residues. Germline V gene sequence: CDR1 SGHDN, CDR2 FVKESK. CDR3 nucleotide sequence: TGTGCCAGCAGCCAAGTGCCAGGGGGCAGCACAGATACGCGGTATTTT. Amino acid sequence: CASSQVPGGSTDTRYF.

This clonotype was found a few times. The rearrangement joins TRBV5-4 to TRBJ1-2, with TRBD1 matching over 11 bases. Per the germline V gene, CDR1 is SGHNT and CDR2 is YYREEE (reference sequence). V lost 4 bases and J lost 3; bases outside the gene matches: 5. There are 15 residues in the CDR3. CDR3 DNA sequence: TGTGCCAGCAGCCCCCGGACAGGGGGCGACTATGGCTACACCTTC. As protein: CASSPRTGGDYGYTF.

This clonotype was recorded many times. This chain joins TRBV7-2 and TRBJ1-4; D possibly corresponds to TRBD1 (6 bases). CDR3 length: 14 residues. Trimming stripped 7 bases from V and 7 bases from J, with 16 bases between. Looked up from germline, CDR1 is SGHTA and CDR2 is FQGNSA. The CDR3 region is CASTLGGAGEKLFF. CDR3 in DNA: TGTGCCAGCACCTTGGGGGGCGCGGGTGAAAAACTGTTTTTT.

Worth noting for this clonotype: It may be a read error: a sequence one base away is much more abundant. The CDR3 is CSVINQNTETFF. The CDR3 region has the DNA TGCAGCGTTATTAACCAGAACACTGAAACTTTCTTT. V gene TRBV29-1 combines with J gene TRBJ1-1; D remains unclear. The germline CDR1 and CDR2 sequences are SQVTM and ANQGSEA. This CDR3 comprises 12 residues.

Note on this clonotype: A read error may be the cause here, since a much bigger clone is one base away. This sequence joins TRBV29-1 and TRBJ1-2; D call uncertain. CDR3 length: 15 residues. Trimming took off 1 base at V and 3 bases at J, with 15 bases between the two ends. The V gene's germline CDR1 is SQVTM and CDR2 ANQGSEA. The CDR3 DNA is TGCAGCGTTGAAGGACCCTCTAGGTTGCACTATGGCTACACCTTC. Amino acid sequence: CSVEGPSRLHYGYTF.

This clonotype has a handful of counts. The J gene is TRBJ1-2, the V gene TRBV15; 11 bases match TRBD1. CDR1 and CDR2 from the germline V gene are LNHNV and YYDKDF (reference sequence). With 4 bases clipped from V and 5 bases from J, the junction kept 3 bases outside the gene matches. The CDR3 is 14 amino acids. In nucleotides, the CDR3 is TGTGCCACCAGCACGGGACAGGGGGAATATGGCTACACCTTC. Its translation: CATSTGQGEYGYTF.

V usage is TRBV20-1 and J usage is TRBJ2-5, with 9 bases identical to TRBD2. The germline V gene encodes CDR1 DFQATT and CDR2 SNEGSKA (reference sequence). V lost 1 base to trimming and J lost 0 bases; unmatched junction nucleotides: 0. The CDR3 sequence is 14 residues long. Here the CDR3 DNA reads TGCAGTGCTAGAGGGACTAGCGACCAAGAGACCCAGTACTTC. Its protein product is CSARGTSDQETQYF.

In this sample, this clonotype turned up many times. The chain recombines TRBV7-9 with TRBJ1-4; D possibly corresponds to TRBD1 (6 bases). V was cut by 4 bases and J by 3 bases, with 9 bases left in between. CDR3 length equals 14 residues. The V gene's germline CDR1 is SEHNR and CDR2 FQNEAQ (reference sequence). The CDR3, as DNA: TGTGCCAGCAGCTCAGGGGATTCTAATGAAAAACTGTTTTTT. This codes for CASSSGDSNEKLFF.

This clonotype showed up many times. The CDR3: CSVFLPSGSEKLFF. The DNA for the CDR3 is TGCAGCGTTTTTCTTCCCAGTGGGAGTGAAAAACTGTTTTTT. This chain links TRBV29-1 with TRBJ1-4; D is uncertain. CDR3 length equals 14 residues. The V end lost 5 bases, the J end lost 7 bases, and 17 bases lay between the germline ends. The germline V gene encodes CDR1 SQVTM and CDR2 ANQGSEA.

This clonotype was recorded many times. J is TRBJ2-3 and V is TRBV7-2; TRBD2 matches 13 bases. This CDR3 comprises 16 residues. The junction had 4 bases not matched to a gene; V was cut back by 6 bases and J by 1 base. Germline assignment: CDR1 SGHTA and CDR2 FQGNSA. CDR3 in amino acids: CASRPLAGGRTDTQYF. CDR3 DNA sequence: TGTGCCAGCAGACCACTAGCGGGGGGGCGCACAGATACGCAGTATTTT. The full variable domain, its missing parts supplied by reference TRBV7-2 and TRBJ2-3, is GAGVSQSPSNKVTEKGKDVELRCDPISGHTALYWYRQSLGQGLEFLIYFQGNSAPDKSGLPSDRFSAERTGGSVSTLTIQRTQQEDSAVYLCASRPLAGGRTDTQYFGPGTRLTVL.

The sample holds a few counts of this clonotype. The chain recombines TRBV20-1 with TRBJ2-5; D is unresolved. The CDR3 has 12 residues. V was pared by 6 bases and J by 4 bases, with 12 bases between. Per germline, CDR1 DFQATT and CDR2 SNEGSKA (reference sequence). CDR3 coding DNA: TGCAGTGCCTCGACCAACGGAGAGACCCAGTACTTC. This translates into CSASTNGETQYF.

This clonotype was seen ten or more times. The rearrangement uses TRBV7-6 and TRBJ2-5; possibly TRBD1 or TRBD2 for D (6 bases each). Germline V gene data show CDR1 as SGHVS and CDR2 as FNYEAQ. V lost 1 base and J 5 bases, leaving 14 bases between the germline ends. The length of the CDR3 is 15 residues. The CDR3 spells CASSLEFGGRETQYF. CDR3 bases: TGTGCCAGCAGCTTAGAGTTCGGGGGCCGGGAGACCCAGTACTTC.

This rearrangement joins TRBV20-1 to TRBJ2-5; 9 bases map to TRBD1. Germline V lookup: CDR1 DFQATT, CDR2 SNEGSKA (reference sequence). This CDR3 has 15 amino acids. The ends lost 0 bases at V and 1 base at J; junction bases unmatched: 3. For the CDR3, the DNA is TGCAGTGCTAGAGATTGGGGACAGGGCCAAGAGACCCAGTACTTC. Encoded protein: CSARDWGQGQETQYF.

This clonotype was picked up many times. The rearrangement joins TRBV6-1 to TRBJ2-1; no clear D gene. The CDR3 has 15 amino acids. Germline CDR1 and CDR2: MNHNS and SASEGT. V was trimmed by 0 bases and J by 4 bases, leaving 10 bases between them. The CDR3: CASSEALGPYNEQFF. CDR3 nucleotides: TGTGCCAGCAGTGAAGCGTTGGGTCCGTACAATGAGCAGTTCTTC.

In regard to this clonotype: One end of the junction is discordant with germline, which a read error may explain. V and J are TRBV7-3 and TRBJ2-1, with 9 bases matching TRBD2. The CDR3 totals 14 residues. CDR1 and CDR2 from the germline V gene are SGHTA and FQGTGA. In DNA, the CDR3 is TGTGTCAGCAGCGTATCCGGGACTAGCAATGAGCTGTTCTTC. Its protein is CVSSVSGTSNELFF.

This clonotype has just a few counts. The chain recombines TRBV6-2 or TRBV6-3 with TRBJ2-4, with D perhaps matching TRBD1 or TRBD2 (5 bases each). Trimming cost V 2 bases and J 6 bases, with 14 bases left between them. This CDR3 comprises 15 residues. Germline CDR1 reads MNHEY; CDR2 reads SVGEGT. This CDR3 is CASSYRSGGGNIQYF. CDR3 nucleotide sequence: TGTGCCAGCAGTTACAGGAGCGGTGGGGGAAACATTCAGTACTTC.

In regard to this clonotype: One end of the junction varies from germline; a read error may be responsible. V usage is TRBV5-1 and J usage is TRBJ2-6; D not resolved. CDR1 is SGHRS, CDR2 YFSETQ, per germline. The CDR3 is 15 amino acids. The CDR3 DNA sequence: TGCGCCAGCAGCCTTCCACTCTCTGTGGCCAACGTCCTGACTTTC. Encoded protein: CASSLPLSVANVLTF.

In this sample, this clonotype turned up many times. This chain connects TRBV7-9 to TRBJ2-1; D call uncertain. V lost 6 bases, J lost 5 bases, and 5 bases lay in between. Germline lookup yields CDR1 SEHNR and CDR2 FQNEAQ (reference sequence). There are 11 residues in the CDR3. CDR3 sequence (DNA): TGTGCCAGCAGGACCAACAATGAGCAGTTCTTC. It specifies CASRTNNEQFF.

This chain connects TRBV7-9 to TRBJ1-2, with D unresolved. Trimming removed 3 bases at V and 0 bases at J, with 11 bases between. CDR1 SEHNR and CDR2 FQNEAQ come from the germline V gene (reference sequence). The CDR3 extends over 15 amino acids. CDR3 loop: CASSLRAATNYGYTF. The CDR3 region has the DNA TGTGCCAGCAGCTTGCGGGCAGCTACTAACTATGGCTACACCTTC.

Many counts were recorded for this clonotype. The rearrangement uses TRBV7-2 and TRBJ2-1; D unclear. From germline, CDR1 is SGHTA and CDR2 FQGNSA. Deletions cut 1 base from V and 9 bases from J, with 10 bases between. The CDR3 totals 13 residues. The CDR3 sequence: CASSLVFAIEQFF. The CDR3 DNA follows: TGTGCCAGCAGCTTAGTATTTGCGATTGAGCAGTTCTTC.

In its sample, this clonotype was seen a few times. This chain uses TRBV12-3 or TRBV12-4 with TRBJ2-2, with 8 bases matching TRBD1. The V gene end was trimmed by 7 bases and the J gene end by 4 bases; junction bases not matched to a gene: 8. The length of the CDR3 is 15 residues. This chain's CDR3 is CASNLQGGGTGELFF. The DNA of the CDR3 is TGTGCCAGCAACCTACAGGGGGGTGGCACCGGGGAGCTGTTTTTT.